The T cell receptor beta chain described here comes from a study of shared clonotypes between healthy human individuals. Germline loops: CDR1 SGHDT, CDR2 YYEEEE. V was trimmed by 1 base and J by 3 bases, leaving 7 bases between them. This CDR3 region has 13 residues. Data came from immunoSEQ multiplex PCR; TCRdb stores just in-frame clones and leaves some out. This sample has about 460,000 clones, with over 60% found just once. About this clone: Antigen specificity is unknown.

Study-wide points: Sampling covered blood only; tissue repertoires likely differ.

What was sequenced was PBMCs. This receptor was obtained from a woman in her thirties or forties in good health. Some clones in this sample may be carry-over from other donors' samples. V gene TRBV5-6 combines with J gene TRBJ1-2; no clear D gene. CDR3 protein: CASSLSPDYGYTF. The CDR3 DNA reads TGTGCCAGCAGCTTGTCTCCAGACTATGGCTACACCTTC.